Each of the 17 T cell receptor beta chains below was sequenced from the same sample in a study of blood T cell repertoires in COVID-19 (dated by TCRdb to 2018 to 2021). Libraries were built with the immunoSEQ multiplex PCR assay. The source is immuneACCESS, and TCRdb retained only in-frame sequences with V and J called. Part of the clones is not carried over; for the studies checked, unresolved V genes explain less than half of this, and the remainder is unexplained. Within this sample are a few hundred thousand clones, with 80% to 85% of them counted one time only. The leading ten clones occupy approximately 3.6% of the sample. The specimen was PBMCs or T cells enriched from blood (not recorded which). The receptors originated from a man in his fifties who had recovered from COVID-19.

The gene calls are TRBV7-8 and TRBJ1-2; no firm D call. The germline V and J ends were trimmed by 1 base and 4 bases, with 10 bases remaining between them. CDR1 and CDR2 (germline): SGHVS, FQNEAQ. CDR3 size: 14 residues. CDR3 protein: CASSLGHSGYGYTF. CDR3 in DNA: TGTGCCAGCAGCTTAGGACACAGTGGCTATGGCTACACCTTC.

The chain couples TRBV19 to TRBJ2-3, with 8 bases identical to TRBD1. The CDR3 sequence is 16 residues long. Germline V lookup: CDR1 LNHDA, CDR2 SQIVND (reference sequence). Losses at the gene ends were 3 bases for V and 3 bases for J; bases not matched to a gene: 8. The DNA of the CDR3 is TGTGCCAGTAGTATCCGCCGGGACAGGAGAACAGATACGCAGTATTTT. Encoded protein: CASSIRRDRRTDTQYF.

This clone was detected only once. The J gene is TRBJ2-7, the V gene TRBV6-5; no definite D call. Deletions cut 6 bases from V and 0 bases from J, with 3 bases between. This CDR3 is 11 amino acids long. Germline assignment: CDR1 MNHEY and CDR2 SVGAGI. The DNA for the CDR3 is TGTGCCAGCAGACACTCCTACGAGCAGTACTTC. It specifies CASRHSYEQYF.

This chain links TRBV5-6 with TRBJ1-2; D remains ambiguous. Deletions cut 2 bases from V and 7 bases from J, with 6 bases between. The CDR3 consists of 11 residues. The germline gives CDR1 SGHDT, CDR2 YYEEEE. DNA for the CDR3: TGTGCCAGCAGCTTCGTTAGTGGCTACACCTTC. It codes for CASSFVSGYTF.

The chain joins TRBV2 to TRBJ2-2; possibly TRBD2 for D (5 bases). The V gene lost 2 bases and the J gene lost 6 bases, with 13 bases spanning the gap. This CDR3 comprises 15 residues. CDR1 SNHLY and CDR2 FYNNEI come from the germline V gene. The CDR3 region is CASSESGLVAGELFF. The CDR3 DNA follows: TGTGCCAGCAGTGAAAGCGGTCTAGTCGCCGGGGAGCTGTTTTTT.

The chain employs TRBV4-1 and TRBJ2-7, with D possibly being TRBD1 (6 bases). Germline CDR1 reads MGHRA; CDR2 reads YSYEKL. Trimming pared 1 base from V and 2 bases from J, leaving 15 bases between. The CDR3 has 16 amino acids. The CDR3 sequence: CASSQAAGTNAYEQYF. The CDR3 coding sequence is TGCGCCAGCAGCCAAGCCGCCGGGACAAATGCCTACGAGCAGTACTTC.

CDR3: CASSSPTSGTDTQYF. Written as DNA, the CDR3 is TGTGCCAGCAGCTCGCCGACTAGCGGCACAGATACGCAGTATTTT. The rearrangement uses TRBV7-2 and TRBJ2-3; TRBD2 matches 8 bases. Unmatched junction bases numbered 4, after V lost 4 bases and J lost 1 base. Germline loops: CDR1 SGHTA, CDR2 FQGNSA. The CDR3 totals 15 residues.

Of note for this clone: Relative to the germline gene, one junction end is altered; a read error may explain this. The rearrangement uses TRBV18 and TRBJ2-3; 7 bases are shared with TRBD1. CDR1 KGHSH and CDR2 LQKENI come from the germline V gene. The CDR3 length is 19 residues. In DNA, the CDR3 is TGTGCTAGCTCCCTATTTCAGGGGGTGACTCTGGGCAGCACAGATACGCAGTATTTT. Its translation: CASSLFQGVTLGSTDTQYF.

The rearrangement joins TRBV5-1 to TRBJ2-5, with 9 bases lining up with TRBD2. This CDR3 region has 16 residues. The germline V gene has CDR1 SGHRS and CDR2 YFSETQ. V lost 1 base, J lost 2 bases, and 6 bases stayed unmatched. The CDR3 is CASSLYLAGGQETQYF. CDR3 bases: TGCGCCAGCAGCTTGTATCTGGCGGGGGGGCAAGAGACCCAGTACTTC.

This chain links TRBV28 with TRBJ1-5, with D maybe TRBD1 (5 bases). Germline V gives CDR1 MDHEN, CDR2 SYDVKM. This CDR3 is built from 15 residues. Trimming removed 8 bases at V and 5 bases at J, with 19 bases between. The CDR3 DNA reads TGTGCCAGCGGGCAAAGGGGCAGGGTAGATCAGCCCCAGCATTTT. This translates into CASGQRGRVDQPQHF.

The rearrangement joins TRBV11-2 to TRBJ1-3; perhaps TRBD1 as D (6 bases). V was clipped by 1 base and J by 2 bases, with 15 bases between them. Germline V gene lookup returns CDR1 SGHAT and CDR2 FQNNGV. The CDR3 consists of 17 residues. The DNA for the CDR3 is TGTGCCAGCAGCTTAGCGACAGGACGGCGCACTGGAAACACCATATATTTT. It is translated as CASSLATGRRTGNTIYF. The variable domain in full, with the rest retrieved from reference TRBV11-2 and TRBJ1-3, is EAGVAQSPRYKIIEKRQSVAFWCNPISGHATLYWYQQILGQGPKLLIQFQNNGVVDDSQLPKDRFSAERLKGVDSTLKIQPAKLEDSAVYLCASSLATGRRTGNTIYFGEGSWLTVV.

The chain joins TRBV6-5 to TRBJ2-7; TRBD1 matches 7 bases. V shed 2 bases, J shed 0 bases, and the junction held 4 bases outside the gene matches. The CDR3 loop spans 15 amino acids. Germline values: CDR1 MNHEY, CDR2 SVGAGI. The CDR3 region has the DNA TGTGCCAGCAGTTACCGGGGACAGAGCTCCTACGAGCAGTACTTC. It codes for CASSYRGQSSYEQYF.

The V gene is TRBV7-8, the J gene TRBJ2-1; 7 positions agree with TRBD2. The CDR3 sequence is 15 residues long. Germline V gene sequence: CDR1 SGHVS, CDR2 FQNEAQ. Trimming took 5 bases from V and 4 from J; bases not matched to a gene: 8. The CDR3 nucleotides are TGTGCCAGCAGCCAAAGCGGGAATCCGTACAATGAGCAGTTCTTC. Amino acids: CASSQSGNPYNEQFF.

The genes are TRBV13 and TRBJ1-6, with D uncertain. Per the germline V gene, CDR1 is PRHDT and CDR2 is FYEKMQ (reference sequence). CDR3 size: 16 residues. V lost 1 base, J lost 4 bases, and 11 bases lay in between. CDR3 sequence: CASSLVSRVYNSPLHF. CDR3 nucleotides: TGTGCCAGCAGCTTAGTGTCGAGGGTGTATAATTCACCCCTCCACTTT. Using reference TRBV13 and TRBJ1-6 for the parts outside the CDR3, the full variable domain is AAGVIQSPRHLIKEKRETATLKCYPIPRHDTVYWYQQGPGQDPQFLISFYEKMQSDKGSIPDRFSAQQFSDYHSELNMSSLELGDSALYFCASSLVSRVYNSPLHFGNGTRLTVT.

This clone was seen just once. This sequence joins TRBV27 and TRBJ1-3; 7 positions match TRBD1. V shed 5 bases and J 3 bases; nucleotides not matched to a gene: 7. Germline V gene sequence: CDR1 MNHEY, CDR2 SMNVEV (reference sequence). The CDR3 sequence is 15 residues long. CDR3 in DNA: TGTGCCAGCAGTCGTCGACAGGGTTATGGAAACACCATATATTTT. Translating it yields CASSRRQGYGNTIYF.

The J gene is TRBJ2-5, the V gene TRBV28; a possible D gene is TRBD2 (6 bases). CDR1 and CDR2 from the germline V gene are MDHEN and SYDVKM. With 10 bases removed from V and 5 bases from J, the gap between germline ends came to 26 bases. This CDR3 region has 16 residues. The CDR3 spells CATHTPPRGRFETQYF. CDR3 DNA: TGTGCCACCCACACCCCACCGCGGGGCCGATTTGAGACCCAGTACTTC.

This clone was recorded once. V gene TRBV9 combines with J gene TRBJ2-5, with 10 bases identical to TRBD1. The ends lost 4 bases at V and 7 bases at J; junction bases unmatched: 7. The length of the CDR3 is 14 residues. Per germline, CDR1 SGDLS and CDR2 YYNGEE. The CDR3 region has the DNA TGTGCCAGCAGCCAACCGGGACAGGGGTGGACCCAGTACTTC. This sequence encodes CASSQPGQGWTQYF.